This entry is about one TCR beta chain. Its antigen is not yet known. The sample holds no much larger clone one base away, and base qualities are not on file. The sample originates from a study of blood T cell repertoires in COVID-19 (dated by TCRdb to 2018 to 2020). Some background on the complete study: The collaborator samples originated in the United States, Italy and Spain and spanned the acute and convalescent phases of COVID-19. The prospective study material was composed of cDNA or gDNA derived from T cells, B-cell-depleted T cells, or PBMCs. The dataset comprised deeply sampled blood TCRbeta repertoires from subjects exposed to, actively infected with, or recovered from COVID-19. The repertoires were released in a freely available public database meant as a resource for research on the immune response to SARS-CoV-2. The samples were drawn from two sources: the first 160 participants of the ongoing ImmuneRACE study, and 1,000 to 1,500 subjects contributed by 6 global collaborators. A de-identified subject ID, COVID-19 status, age in years and sex were almost always included in the sample metadata. HLA class I and class II types, where available, came from metadata supplied by the sample provider rather than from assay-based typing.

The immunoSEQ Assay, a bias-controlled multiplex PCR, was used to amplify TCRbeta CDR3 regions from genomic DNA. Under the source paper's analysis protocol: The number of nucleated cells in each sample was estimated by amplification of reference gene primers within the assay. To quantify the absolute abundance of each unique TCRbeta CDR3 rearrangement, sequence reads were collapsed and filtered. Productive Simpson clonality was computed per sample as the square root of Simpson's diversity index over productive rearrangements. In TCRdb, the immuneACCESS table is reduced to in-frame sequences with V and J assigned. These tables do not hold every clone; where another copy was compared, an unresolved V gene accounts for under half, and the others remain unexplained. V, J and clone size were drawn from that table, and D and trimming were deduced from the DNA. The sample table shows 110,000 to 150,000 clones, and about 87% are seen once. The ten biggest clones cover 1.7% of the sample.

The CDR3 holds 11 amino acids from the cysteine to the phenylalanine. Solely the CDR3 DNA is kept, with 33 bases framed from the first base. Looking up the germline V gene yields CDR1 SGHAT and CDR2 FQNNGV. V and J are trimmed by 5 bases and 11 bases, and the gene matches miss 4 bases of the junction. Collaborating institutions collected whole blood in K2EDTA tubes following their own protocols. For TCRbeta analysis, collaborators shipped samples as frozen whole blood, isolated PBMCs, or DNA extracted from either of those sample types. Overall study results and their limits: Clinical and demographic metadata were provided uncurated, with the amount varying by source and participant.

This receptor was taken from a woman in her fifties or sixties with acute or convalescent COVID-19. Sequencing was performed on peripheral blood. The chain is assembled from TRBV11-2 and TRBJ1-1; 8 central bases correspond to TRBD1. The base sequence is TGTGCCAGCAGCCTCAGGACAGGGGCTTTCTTT. Translated, this is CASSLRTGAFF.